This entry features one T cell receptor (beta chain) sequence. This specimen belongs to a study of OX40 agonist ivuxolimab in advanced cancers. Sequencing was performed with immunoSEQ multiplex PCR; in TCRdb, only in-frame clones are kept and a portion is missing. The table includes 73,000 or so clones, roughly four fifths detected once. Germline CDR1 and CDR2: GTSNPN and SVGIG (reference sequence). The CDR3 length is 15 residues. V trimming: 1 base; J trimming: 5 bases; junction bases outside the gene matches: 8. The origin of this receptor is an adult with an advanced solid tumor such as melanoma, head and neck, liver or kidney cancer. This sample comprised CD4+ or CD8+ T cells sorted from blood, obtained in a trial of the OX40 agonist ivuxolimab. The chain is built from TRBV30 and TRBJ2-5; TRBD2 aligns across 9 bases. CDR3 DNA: TGTGCCTGGAGTGCCCAGCGGGGGGTTTGGGAGACCCAGTACTTC. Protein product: CAWSAQRGVWETQYF.